Following are 32 T cell receptor beta chains from one sample sequenced in a study of blood T cell repertoires in COVID-19. The assay was immunoSEQ multiplex PCR, and TCRdb's table has in-frame clones only and misses some. The data contain just over 300,000 clones, more than 75% of them singletons. Sequenced: PBMCs or T cells enriched from blood (not recorded which). Receptors were obtained from a man younger than 40 who had recovered from COVID-19.

The rearrangement joins TRBV7-2 to TRBJ2-2; TRBD2 aligns across 11 bases. Germline loops: CDR1 SGHTA, CDR2 FQGNSA. This CDR3 region has 15 residues. V trimming: 3 bases; J trimming: 7 bases; junction bases outside the gene matches: 4. The CDR3 region is CASSFPSGGYGELFF. CDR3 nucleotides: TGTGCCAGCAGCTTCCCTAGCGGGGGGTACGGGGAGCTGTTTTTT.

The rearrangement joins TRBV5-1 to TRBJ1-6; D remains ambiguous. The CDR3 is made up of 17 amino acids. Trimming shortened V by 0 bases and J by 5 bases, and 15 bases separated the two germline ends. Germline lookup yields CDR1 SGHRS and CDR2 YFSETQ. CDR3 nucleotide sequence: TGCGCCAGCAGCTTGGGTGCCCAGGTCAGAAATAATTCACCCCTCCACTTT. This gives the protein CASSLGAQVRNNSPLHF.

This chain joins TRBV19 and TRBJ1-1; D gene uncertain. V lost 3 bases to trimming and J lost 0 bases, with 17 bases between them. The CDR3 totals 17 residues. Germline assignment: CDR1 LNHDA and CDR2 SQIVND (reference sequence). The CDR3 DNA is TGTGCCAGTAGTATGCGGGGTTTGCGGGGTATGAACACTGAAGCTTTCTTT. Its translation: CASSMRGLRGMNTEAFF.

The rearrangement uses TRBV6-1 and TRBJ2-1, with 8 bases matching TRBD2. From germline, CDR1 is MNHNS and CDR2 SASEGT. The CDR3 is 16 residues long. V was clipped by 0 bases and J by 9 bases; unmatched bases: 10. The CDR3 here is CASSEARGGYILEQFF. The DNA of the CDR3 is TGTGCCAGCAGTGAAGCCCGGGGGGGCTACATTCTTGAGCAGTTCTTC.

CDR3 sequence reads: CAISDPGTQNTEAFF. In DNA form, the CDR3 reads TGTGCCATCAGTGATCCCGGGACACAGAACACTGAAGCTTTCTTT. The genes are TRBV10-3 and TRBJ1-1, with a possible D match to TRBD1 (6 bases). The germline CDR1 and CDR2 sequences are ENHRY and SYGVKD. Trimming pared 3 bases from V and 1 base from J, leaving 12 bases between. CDR3 size: 15 residues.

This rearrangement joins TRBV5-4 to TRBJ1-1; 8 nucleotides align to TRBD1. With V trimmed by 1 base and J by 1 base, 3 bases remained unmatched. This CDR3 comprises 15 residues. CDR1 SGHNT and CDR2 YYREEE come from the germline V gene (reference sequence). CDR3 residues: CASSLSGTGNTEAFF. The CDR3 nucleotides read TGTGCCAGCAGCTTGAGTGGGACAGGGAACACTGAAGCTTTCTTT.

The chain employs TRBV2 and TRBJ1-1; D is perhaps TRBD1 (6 bases). This CDR3 contains 17 residues. The V end lost 7 bases, the J end lost 0 bases, and 21 bases lay between the germline ends. The germline V gene encodes CDR1 SNHLY and CDR2 FYNNEI. CDR3 nucleotides: TGTGCCAGCACGCGGGGGGGGGCAACAGGGATGAACACTGAAGCTTTCTTT. This translates into CASTRGGATGMNTEAFF.

This chain uses TRBV6-5 with TRBJ2-7; maybe TRBD1 (5 bases). Trimming removed 10 bases at V and 6 bases at J, with 25 bases between. The CDR3 runs 15 residues. Per the germline V gene, CDR1 is MNHEY and CDR2 is SVGAGI. The CDR3 DNA is TGTGCCACCACTCTCACCTTTCAGGGTCTCCGCGAGCAGTACTTC. This gives the protein CATTLTFQGLREQYF.

The chain combines TRBV4-1 with TRBJ1-2, with a possible D match to TRBD1 (6 bases). The CDR3 length is 16 residues. Looked up from germline, CDR1 is MGHRA and CDR2 is YSYEKL. V lost 0 bases and J 3 bases, leaving 14 bases between the germline ends. The CDR3 reads CASSQELGAVYYGYTF. The CDR3 region has the DNA TGCGCCAGCAGCCAAGAGTTGGGGGCCGTGTACTATGGCTACACCTTC.

This chain joins TRBV25-1 and TRBJ1-1, with D possibly being TRBD1 (5 bases). The V gene's germline CDR1 is MGHDK and CDR2 SYGVNS. V lost 6 bases, J lost 3 bases, and 11 bases lay in between. The CDR3 sequence is 13 residues long. The CDR3 loop reads CASSPAGHTEAFF. CDR3 DNA sequence: TGTGCCAGCAGCCCCGCAGGGCACACTGAAGCTTTCTTT.

The chain couples TRBV11-2 to TRBJ2-7, with D possibly TRBD1 on 7 matching bases. The CDR3 consists of 15 residues. Trimming took off 3 bases at V and 2 bases at J, with 14 bases between the two ends. Germline V gene lookup returns CDR1 SGHAT and CDR2 FQNNGV. The CDR3 reads CASSFQQGEAYEQYF. CDR3 bases: TGTGCCAGCAGCTTTCAGCAGGGGGAGGCCTACGAGCAGTACTTC.

The chain recombines TRBV6-4 with TRBJ2-1; TRBD1 is a possible D gene (6 bases). The CDR3 spans 16 residues. V was pared by 6 bases and J by 0 bases, with 15 bases between. Germline V gene data show CDR1 as MRHNA and CDR2 as SNTAGT. CDR3 in amino acids: CASSVLGASSYNEQFF. In nucleotides, the CDR3 is TGTGCCAGCAGCGTCTTGGGGGCTAGCTCCTACAATGAGCAGTTCTTC.

This clone was recorded only once. This sequence joins TRBV4-1 and TRBJ1-1; no firm D call. Germline CDR1 and CDR2: MGHRA and YSYEKL. The CDR3 sequence is 16 residues long. Trimming stripped 2 bases from V and 11 bases from J, with 24 bases between. Here the CDR3 reads CASSQPITGRGGLAFF. CDR3 sequence (DNA): TGCGCCAGCAGCCAACCTATTACTGGACGGGGTGGGTTGGCTTTCTTT.

The chain combines TRBV27 with TRBJ1-4; possibly TRBD1 for D (5 bases). The V end was cut by 4 bases, the J end by 7 bases, with 16 bases between. The germline V gene has CDR1 MNHEY and CDR2 SMNVEV (reference sequence). The CDR3 is 15 amino acids. CDR3 region: CASSSPGGRSEKLFF. The CDR3 nucleotides read TGTGCCAGCAGTTCGCCCGGGGGTAGGAGTGAAAAACTGTTTTTT.

As regards this clone: At one end, the junction sequence differs from germline, possibly due to a read error. The rearrangement uses TRBV28 and TRBJ1-3; TRBD1 matches at 7 bases. Germline loops: CDR1 MDHEN, CDR2 SYDVKM. The CDR3 contains 16 residues. The DNA of the CDR3 is TGTGCCAGCACCTCCCCCCTAGCACAGGGGCCTGGATCAGCCCATTTT. Translated, it gives CASTSPLAQGPGSAHF.

The chain couples TRBV7-9 to TRBJ2-3; no clear D gene. The germline V gene encodes CDR1 SEHNR and CDR2 FQNEAQ (reference sequence). This CDR3 is built from 12 residues. V was cut by 1 base and J by 6 bases, with 5 bases left in between. The CDR3 reads CASSLGADTQYF. CDR3 bases: TGTGCCAGCAGCTTAGGGGCTGATACGCAGTATTTT.

V gene TRBV11-2 combines with J gene TRBJ2-1, with 10 bases identical to TRBD2. The germline V gene has CDR1 SGHAT and CDR2 FQNNGV. The CDR3 extends over 17 amino acids. Trimming cost V 5 bases and J 2 bases; bases outside gene matches: 9. The CDR3 region has the DNA TGTGCCAGCAGCAGGGCTAGCGGGAGTTTGGCCTACAATGAGCAGTTCTTC. Amino acids: CASSRASGSLAYNEQFF.

In its sample, this clone was seen once. The CDR3 DNA sequence: TGTGCCGGAGGGCTAGCGGGAGGACATACGCAGTATTTT. Amino acids: CAGGLAGGHTQYF. V usage is TRBV28 and J usage is TRBJ2-3; 11 nucleotides line up with TRBD2. Trimming removed 11 bases from V and 7 bases from J; junction bases left unmatched: 8. The CDR3 contains 13 residues. Germline V lookup: CDR1 MDHEN, CDR2 SYDVKM.

The gene calls are TRBV20-1 and TRBJ1-5; 7 bases align to TRBD1. Germline V CDR1 and CDR2: DFQATT, SNEGSKA (reference sequence). This CDR3 is 18 amino acids long. The junction had 15 bases not matched to a gene; V was cut back by 3 bases and J by 1 base. CDR3 sequence: CSASSETGWVESNQPQHF. CDR3 nucleotide sequence: TGCAGTGCTAGTTCAGAGACAGGGTGGGTGGAGAGCAATCAGCCCCAGCATTTT.

This sequence joins TRBV2 and TRBJ2-4; D may be TRBD1 (5 bases). The CDR3 is made up of 14 amino acids. From germline, CDR1 is SNHLY and CDR2 FYNNEI. V was pared by 6 bases and J by 1 base, with 10 bases between. The DNA of the CDR3 is TGTGCCAGCAGCAGGGTTTCGGCCAAAAACATTCAGTACTTC. Its protein is CASSRVSAKNIQYF.

This clone was seen just once. DNA for the CDR3: TGTGCCAGCCTAGCGGGAGCCACCGGGGAGCTGTTTTTT. Protein sequence: CASLAGATGELFF. The chain uses TRBV6-5 and TRBJ2-2, with 10 nucleotides matching TRBD2. Germline V CDR1 and CDR2: MNHEY, SVGAGI. This CDR3 contains 13 residues. V lost 8 bases to trimming and J lost 4 bases; unmatched junction nucleotides: 1.

The chain links TRBV19 to TRBJ2-7; 11 nucleotides line up with TRBD1. The CDR3 loop spans 14 amino acids. Germline V gene data show CDR1 as LNHDA and CDR2 as SQIVND (reference sequence). V lost 6 bases to trimming and J lost 5 bases; unmatched junction nucleotides: 6. CDR3 sequence reads: CASSHRTGGNEQYF. The CDR3 DNA follows: TGTGCCAGTAGCCACAGGACAGGGGGCAACGAGCAGTACTTC.

The V call is TRBV6-5, the J call TRBJ1-4, with a tentative D call TRBD1 (6 bases). The CDR3 totals 14 residues. V lost 10 bases and J lost 5, with 17 bases in between. Germline V gene data show CDR1 as MNHEY and CDR2 as SVGAGI. CDR3 DNA: TGTGCCACCACCTCGGGAGGGGGGAATGAAAAACTGTTTTTT. Amino acids: CATTSGGGNEKLFF.

This clone was counted at least ten times. The rearrangement joins TRBV29-1 to TRBJ2-2; D possibly corresponds to TRBD2 (7 bases). Germline V gene lookup returns CDR1 SQVTM and CDR2 ANQGSEA. There are 13 residues in the CDR3. The CDR3 loop is CTVKGGGGAELFF. The CDR3 DNA is TGCACCGTCAAGGGCGGGGGCGGGGCGGAGCTGTTTTTT.

The chain carries TRBV20-1 and TRBJ2-7; TRBD2 might be the D (6 bases). Germline-derived CDR1 and CDR2 are DFQATT and SNEGSKA (reference sequence). V lost 6 bases to trimming and J lost 6 bases, with 12 bases between them. The CDR3 consists of 11 residues. The CDR3 protein is CSAEGGGEQYF. The CDR3, as DNA: TGCAGTGCGGAGGGAGGAGGCGAGCAGTACTTC.

The chain uses TRBV4-1 and TRBJ2-5; D is unresolved. Germline V gives CDR1 MGHRA, CDR2 YSYEKL. Trimming removed 0 bases from V and 5 bases from J, with 10 bases in between. This CDR3 spans 14 amino acids. CDR3 sequence: CASSQDGFLETQYF. As DNA, the CDR3 is TGCGCCAGCAGCCAAGACGGTTTTCTCGAGACCCAGTACTTC.

The chain recombines TRBV19 with TRBJ1-2; D gene uncertain. There are 15 residues in the CDR3. CDR1 is LNHDA, CDR2 SQIVND, per germline (reference sequence). V lost 5 bases to trimming and J lost 4 bases, with 17 bases between them. Here the CDR3 reads CASSAGNTVGYGYTF. The CDR3 region has the DNA TGTGCCAGTAGTGCAGGTAACACAGTGGGCTATGGCTACACCTTC.

This chain joins TRBV28 and TRBJ2-1, with D perhaps matching TRBD1 (6 bases). The CDR3 sequence is 12 residues long. Germline values: CDR1 MDHEN, CDR2 SYDVKM. Trimming pared 6 bases from V and 8 bases from J, leaving 11 bases between. CDR3 DNA: TGTGCCAGCAGATACTCAGGGGATGAGCAGTTCTTC. This encodes CASRYSGDEQFF. Based on the CDR3 plus reference TRBV28 and TRBJ2-1, the full variable domain is DVKVTQSSRYLVKRTGEKVFLECVQDMDHENMFWYRQDPGLGLRLIYFSYDVKMKEKGDIPEGYSVSREKKERFSLILESASTNQTSMYLCASRYSGDEQFFGPGTRLTVL.

The chain recombines TRBV7-9 with TRBJ1-2, with a weak D call TRBD1 (5 bases). The CDR3 is 14 residues long. Trimming pared 6 bases from V and 0 bases from J, leaving 11 bases between. Germline V lookup: CDR1 SEHNR, CDR2 FQNEAQ (reference sequence). As DNA, the CDR3 is TGTGCCAGCAGAGCGACAGTAACTAACTATGGCTACACCTTC. This translates into CASRATVTNYGYTF.

V is TRBV19 and J is TRBJ1-5; D is uncertain. V dropped 3 bases and J dropped 3 bases, with 12 bases sitting between them. The CDR3 has 15 residues. Germline CDR1 LNHDA, CDR2 SQIVND (reference sequence). The CDR3 nucleotides are TGTGCCAGTAGTATGTCCGGTACCCTCAATCAGCCCCAGCATTTT. This gives the protein CASSMSGTLNQPQHF.

This chain uses TRBV15 with TRBJ2-5; D is possibly TRBD1 (6 bases). Germline V CDR1 and CDR2: LNHNV, YYDKDF (reference sequence). The CDR3 length is 14 residues. Trimming stripped 5 bases from V and 6 bases from J, with 16 bases between. CDR3 bases: TGTGCCACCAGCCTCGAGGGCAGGGGTCAGACCCAGTACTTC. Protein: CATSLEGRGQTQYF.

This chain links TRBV6-5 with TRBJ1-1; D unresolved. The CDR3 extends over 13 amino acids. Germline V gives CDR1 MNHEY, CDR2 SVGAGI. The V end was cut by 3 bases, the J end by 4 bases, with 9 bases between. CDR3 nucleotide sequence: TGTGCCAGCAGTTATTCAGGAAGCACTGAAGCTTTCTTT. Translated: CASSYSGSTEAFF.